A single sample gave rise to the 19 T cell receptor beta chains below, sequenced in a study of T cell repertoires in cytomegalovirus infection. TCRdb re-called the reads through MiXCR, storing one row per CDR3 protein. Of around 180,000 distinct CDR3 sequences listed, about 30% are singletons. The sequenced sample consisted of PBMCs. The receptors were sampled from a human donor in good health (CMV status not recorded). Some clones in this sample may be carry-over from other donors' samples.

This clonotype was seen a few times. This rearrangement joins TRBV6-1 to TRBJ2-3; a weak D match, TRBD1 (6 bases). Trimming stripped 6 bases from V and 6 bases from J, with 19 bases between. This CDR3 comprises 15 residues. Germline lookup yields CDR1 MNHNS and CDR2 SASEGT. CDR3 nucleotides: TGTGCCAGCAGCCGAGGACAGCCACCGGGGGATACGCAGTATTTT. Its protein product is CASSRGQPPGDTQYF.

This clonotype was observed at least ten times. This chain uses TRBV6-2 or TRBV6-3 with TRBJ2-2; 8 nucleotides align to TRBD2. The CDR3 has 16 residues. Germline CDR1 MNHEY, CDR2 SVGEGT. Trimming cost V 8 bases and J 4 bases; bases outside gene matches: 12. The CDR3 bases are TGTGCCAGCCAGAGGGGTAGCGGGGTATCCACCGGGGAGCTGTTTTTT. Encoded protein: CASQRGSGVSTGELFF.

This rearrangement joins TRBV6-2 or TRBV6-3 to TRBJ2-3, with 9 bases matching TRBD1. The CDR3 is 19 amino acids. Germline values: CDR1 MNHEY, CDR2 SVGEGT. V shed 3 bases and J 1 base; nucleotides not matched to a gene: 14. This CDR3 is CASSYPWDRERIGTDTQYF. The CDR3 DNA reads TGTGCCAGCAGTTATCCATGGGACAGGGAACGGATCGGCACAGATACGCAGTATTTT.

V and J are TRBV6-1 and TRBJ2-1; D perhaps matches TRBD2 (5 bases). This CDR3 contains 12 residues. Germline V lookup: CDR1 MNHNS, CDR2 SASEGT. V lost 4 bases and J 7 bases, leaving 8 bases between the germline ends. In nucleotides, the CDR3 is TGTGCCAGCAGTGTCACGGGGAATGAGCAGTTCTTC. As protein: CASSVTGNEQFF.

The chain has TRBV7-6 and TRBJ1-2; D uncertain. The CDR3 sequence is 13 residues long. Germline V lookup: CDR1 SGHVS, CDR2 FNYEAQ. V lost 2 bases to trimming and J lost 2 bases, with 6 bases between them. CDR3 in amino acids: CASSLPLNYGYTF. The DNA of the CDR3 is TGTGCCAGCAGCTTACCCCTCAACTATGGCTACACCTTC.

There are a few counts of this clonotype. CDR3 residues: CASSAFSGTGGSGANVLTF. CDR3 DNA: TGTGCCAGCAGCGCTTTCTCCGGGACAGGGGGTTCTGGGGCCAACGTCCTGACTTTC. The V call is TRBV2, the J call TRBJ2-6, with TRBD1 matching over 11 bases. The CDR3 length is 19 residues. The V and J ends lost 6 bases and 1 base, in that order; junction bases with no gene match: 11. From germline, CDR1 is SNHLY and CDR2 FYNNEI. The whole variable domain, remainder taken from reference TRBV2 and TRBJ2-6, is EPEVTQTPSHQVTQMGQEVILRCVPISNHLYFYWYRQILGQKVEFLVSFYNNEISEKSEIFDDQFSVERPDGSNFTLKIRSTKLEDSAMYFCASSAFSGTGGSGANVLTFGAGSRLTVL.

This clonotype was observed a few times. This chain uses TRBV7-2 with TRBJ1-2; 9 bases are shared with TRBD1. V was pared by 4 bases and J by 8 bases, with 8 bases of the junction left unmatched. The CDR3 is 14 residues long. Germline V gives CDR1 SGHTA, CDR2 FQGNSA. In DNA, the CDR3 is TGTGCCAGCAGCTGGGCACAGGGGGCGGACGGCTACACCTTC. Translating it yields CASSWAQGADGYTF.

The V and J genes are TRBV10-3 and TRBJ1-1; D is uncertain. Germline assignment: CDR1 ENHRY and CDR2 SYGVKD. V was trimmed by 3 bases and J by 6 bases, leaving 8 bases between them. This CDR3 has 12 residues. CDR3 in DNA: TGTGCCATCAGTGATGATGAGCCTGAAGCTTTCTTT. Protein: CAISDDEPEAFF.

The gene calls are TRBV24-1 and TRBJ2-1, with 7 nucleotides matching TRBD2. CDR1 is KGHDR and CDR2 is SFDVKD in the germline V gene. CDR3 length equals 13 residues. V dropped 3 bases and J dropped 10; count of bases not matched to a gene: 5. CDR3 bases: TGTGCCACCAGTGATCCGCCGGGAGGCGAGCAGTTCTTC. The encoded protein is CATSDPPGGEQFF.

In this sample, this clonotype turned up many times. This sequence joins TRBV5-4 and TRBJ1-5; 7 bases agree with TRBD1. Germline values: CDR1 SGHNT, CDR2 YYREEE (reference sequence). The CDR3 runs to 12 residues. CDR3 amino acids: CAQTGKPQPQHF. The DNA for the CDR3 is TGTGCTCAGACAGGGAAGCCCCAGCCCCAGCATTTT.

This clonotype was seen a handful of times. V is TRBV5-1 and J is TRBJ1-1; D unclear. The V gene lost 4 bases and the J gene lost 0 bases, with 10 bases spanning the gap. Germline loops: CDR1 SGHRS, CDR2 YFSETQ. This CDR3 is 14 amino acids long. As DNA, the CDR3 is TGCGCCAGCAGCCTCGTGGAGATGAACACTGAAGCTTTCTTT. Amino acid sequence: CASSLVEMNTEAFF. Supplemented by reference TRBV5-1 and TRBJ1-1, the full variable domain reads KAGVTQTPRYLIKTRGQQVTLSCSPISGHRSVSWYQQTPGQGLQFLFEYFSETQRNKGNFPGRFSGRQFSNSRSEMNVSTLELGDSALYLCASSLVEMNTEAFFGQGTRLTVV.

Only a few counts were recorded for this clonotype. The chain employs TRBV19 and TRBJ1-1, with 8 bases fitting TRBD1. The CDR3 covers 16 residues. CDR1 is LNHDA, CDR2 SQIVND, per germline (reference sequence). After removal of 3 bases from V and 3 bases from J, the junction contained 9 bases not matched to a gene. CDR3 sequence (DNA): TGTGCCAGTAGTATCCTGCCGGGACAGGTGGACACTGAAGCTTTCTTT. Its protein product is CASSILPGQVDTEAFF.

This clonotype was counted ten times or more. The chain has TRBV6-5 and TRBJ2-1, with D tentatively TRBD1 (6 bases). Germline V lookup: CDR1 MNHEY, CDR2 SVGAGI. V was pared by 5 bases and J by 8 bases, with 7 bases between. CDR3 length: 11 amino acids. CDR3 loop: CASSRTDEQFF. DNA for the CDR3: TGTGCCAGCAGTAGGACAGATGAGCAGTTCTTC.

This clonotype was counted a few times. This chain uses TRBV11-2 with TRBJ2-7, with 10 bases aligning to TRBD1. The CDR3 is made up of 14 amino acids. The V gene end was trimmed by 1 base and the J gene end by 6 bases; junction bases not matched to a gene: 3. Germline V gene data show CDR1 as SGHAT and CDR2 as FQNNGV. The CDR3 protein is CASSLGTGGSEQYF. Here the CDR3 DNA reads TGTGCCAGCAGCTTAGGGACAGGGGGGTCCGAGCAGTACTTC. The variable domain in full, completed from reference TRBV11-2 and TRBJ2-7, reads EAGVAQSPRYKIIEKRQSVAFWCNPISGHATLYWYQQILGQGPKLLIQFQNNGVVDDSQLPKDRFSAERLKGVDSTLKIQPAKLEDSAVYLCASSLGTGGSEQYFGPGTRLTVT.

Only a few counts were recorded for this clonotype. This chain joins TRBV7-9 and TRBJ1-1; possible D gene TRBD1, 5 bases. V was shortened by 5 bases and J by 6 bases, with 13 bases between the two germline ends. Germline lookup yields CDR1 SEHNR and CDR2 FQNEAQ (reference sequence). The CDR3 extends over 13 amino acids. Written as DNA, the CDR3 is TGTGCCAGCAGCCGACCGACAGTACCTGAAGCTTTCTTT. Its translation: CASSRPTVPEAFF. The full variable domain, in which reference TRBV7-9 and TRBJ1-1 provide the parts outside the CDR3, is DTGVSQNPRHKITKRGQNVTFRCDPISEHNRLYWYRQTLGQGPEFLTYFQNEAQLEKSRLLSDRFSAERPKGSFSTLEIQRTEQGDSAMYLCASSRPTVPEAFFGQGTRLTVV.

This chain uses TRBV7-1 with TRBJ2-3, with D unresolved. TRBV7-1 is noted as an ORF with a role that remains uncertain. Trimming left V 7 bases short and J 4 bases short, with 12 bases between. The CDR3 has 13 residues. This CDR3 is CASNVEGPDTQYF. The CDR3 DNA sequence: TGTGCCAGCAACGTGGAAGGGCCAGATACGCAGTATTTT.

This clonotype was detected ten times or more. The chain carries TRBV7-8 and TRBJ2-1; 8 nucleotides line up with TRBD1. V gave up 2 bases and J gave up 0 bases; unmatched junction bases: 3. Germline V gene sequence: CDR1 SGHVS, CDR2 FQNEAQ. The CDR3 totals 16 residues. The CDR3 DNA follows: TGTGCCAGCAGCTTACAGGGGGCCAGCTCCTACAATGAGCAGTTCTTC. Its translation is CASSLQGASSYNEQFF.

This clonotype has a count of ten or more. The chain combines TRBV7-8 with TRBJ2-5; no definite D call. The CDR3 consists of 13 residues. The V and J ends lost 1 base and 4 bases respectively, with 7 bases between them. CDR1 and CDR2 from the germline V gene are SGHVS and FQNEAQ. CDR3 protein: CASSLEVVETQYF. In nucleotides, the CDR3 is TGTGCCAGCAGCTTAGAGGTGGTAGAGACCCAGTACTTC.

This rearrangement joins TRBV18 to TRBJ2-1, with 8 nucleotides matching TRBD1. The CDR3 spans 13 residues. CDR1 and CDR2 (germline): KGHSH, LQKENI. V lost 10 bases and J lost 3; bases outside the gene matches: 5. The CDR3 DNA reads TGTGCCACGCAGGGGGCTCTCTACAATGAGCAGTTCTTC. Translated, it gives CATQGALYNEQFF.